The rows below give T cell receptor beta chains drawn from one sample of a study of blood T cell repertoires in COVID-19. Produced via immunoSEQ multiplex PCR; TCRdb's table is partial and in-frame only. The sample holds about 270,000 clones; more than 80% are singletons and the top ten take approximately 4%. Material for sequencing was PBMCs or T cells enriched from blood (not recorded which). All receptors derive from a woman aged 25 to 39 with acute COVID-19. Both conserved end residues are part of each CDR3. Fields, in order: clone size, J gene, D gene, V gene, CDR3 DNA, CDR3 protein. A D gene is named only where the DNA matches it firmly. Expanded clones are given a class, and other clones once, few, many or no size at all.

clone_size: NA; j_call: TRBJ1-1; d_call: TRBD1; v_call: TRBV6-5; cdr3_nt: TGTGCCAGCACCAGGGGGCGGGGGACTGAAGCTTTCTTT; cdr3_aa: CASTRGRGTEAFF
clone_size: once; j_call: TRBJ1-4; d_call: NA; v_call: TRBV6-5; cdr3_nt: TGTGCCAGCAGTTCGGACAGAGTTTTTGAAAAACTGTTTTTT; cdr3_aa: CASSSDRVFEKLFF
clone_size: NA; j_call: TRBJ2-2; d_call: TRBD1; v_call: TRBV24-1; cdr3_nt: TGTGCCACCAGTGAGGGGACAGCTAAGTCCCCCGGGGAGCTGTTTTTT; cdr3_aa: CATSEGTAKSPGELFF
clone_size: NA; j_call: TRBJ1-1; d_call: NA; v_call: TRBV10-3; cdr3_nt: TGTGCCATCACGGGGGGGAGGGACACTGAAGCTTTCTTT; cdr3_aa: CAITGGRDTEAFF
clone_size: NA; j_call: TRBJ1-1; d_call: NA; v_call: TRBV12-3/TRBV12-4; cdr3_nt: TGTGCCAGCAGTTCTAGCCCGAACACTGAAGCTTTCTTT; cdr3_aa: CASSSSPNTEAFF
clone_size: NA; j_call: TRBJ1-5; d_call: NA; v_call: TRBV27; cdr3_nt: TGTGCCAGCGGGAGCCCCACCGCGGGCAATCAGCCCCAGCATTTT; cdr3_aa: CASGSPTAGNQPQHF
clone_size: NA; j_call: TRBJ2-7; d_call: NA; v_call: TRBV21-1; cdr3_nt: TGTGCCAGCAGCAAAGCGTGGCGGCCTTACGAGCAGTACTTC; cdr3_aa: CASSKAWRPYEQYF
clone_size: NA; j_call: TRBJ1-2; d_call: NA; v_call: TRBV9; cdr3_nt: TGTGCCAGCAGCGAGCGGGGGGAGTATGGCTACACCTTC; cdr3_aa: CASSERGEYGYTF
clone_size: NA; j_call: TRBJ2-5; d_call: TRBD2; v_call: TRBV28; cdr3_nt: TGTGCCAGCACCCCTCCCGGACTAGCCGGTTTCTACGAGACCCAGTACTTC; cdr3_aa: CASTPPGLAGFYETQYF
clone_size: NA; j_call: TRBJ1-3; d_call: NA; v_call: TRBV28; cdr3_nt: TGTGCCAGCACCCAGTCCTCTGGAAACACCATATATTTT; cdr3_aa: CASTQSSGNTIYF
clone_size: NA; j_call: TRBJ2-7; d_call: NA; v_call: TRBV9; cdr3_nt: TGTGCCAGCAGCGGAGGAGGGGGAGGGGGGATCTACGAGCAGTACTTC; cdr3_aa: CASSGGGGGGIYEQYF